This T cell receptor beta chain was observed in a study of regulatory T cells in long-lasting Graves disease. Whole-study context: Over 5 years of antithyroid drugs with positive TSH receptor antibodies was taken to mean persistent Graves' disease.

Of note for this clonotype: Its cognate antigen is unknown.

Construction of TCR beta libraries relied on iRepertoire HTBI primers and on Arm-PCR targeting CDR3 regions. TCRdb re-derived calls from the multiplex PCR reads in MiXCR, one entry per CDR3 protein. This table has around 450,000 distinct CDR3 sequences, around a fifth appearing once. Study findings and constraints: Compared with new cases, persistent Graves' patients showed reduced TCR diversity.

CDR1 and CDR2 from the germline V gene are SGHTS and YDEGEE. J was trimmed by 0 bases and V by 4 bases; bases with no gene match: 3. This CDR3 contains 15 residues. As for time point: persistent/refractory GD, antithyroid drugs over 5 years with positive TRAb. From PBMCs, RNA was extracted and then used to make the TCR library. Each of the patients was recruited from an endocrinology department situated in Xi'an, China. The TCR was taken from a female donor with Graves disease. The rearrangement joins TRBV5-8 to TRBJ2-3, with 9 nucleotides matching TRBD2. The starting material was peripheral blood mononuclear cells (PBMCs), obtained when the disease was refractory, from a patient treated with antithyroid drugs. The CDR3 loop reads CASSQTSGSTDTQYF. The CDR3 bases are TGTGCCAGCAGCCAAACTAGCGGGAGCACAGATACGCAGTATTTT.